The sample holds many counts of the clone carrying this T cell receptor (beta chain). What it binds is not known. The sample is drawn from a study of spatial heterogeneity in lung cancer. Study context: Each unique TCR and UMI combination was seen more than ten times on average in raw reads. Study results and limitations: Counts of expanded alpha and beta TCRs within tumors tracked the tumor nonsynonymous mutation count.

The V and J ends lost 2 bases and 6 bases respectively, with 13 bases between them. The CDR3 consists of 14 residues. Time point here: sample taken at primary tumor resection. The cohort: 70 to 85 early-stage, untreated non-small cell lung cancer patients. Unsorted whole RNA from tumor, nontumor lung or frozen PBMC underwent sequencing. Unique molecular identifiers tagged every individual TCR cDNA molecule. TCRdb redid the calling of the 5' RACE reads with MiXCR, one entry per CDR3 protein. Of more than 2,500 distinct CDR3 sequences listed, about 5% are singletons. The material sequenced was lung tumor tissue, taken at surgery. This TCR came from a male donor with early-stage non-small cell lung cancer. V is TRBV12-3 or TRBV12-4 and J is TRBJ1-2; unclear D gene. Here the CDR3 DNA reads TGTGCCAGCAGTTTAAAGGGTTGGGTCCATGGCTACACCTTC. This translates into CASSLKGWVHGYTF.